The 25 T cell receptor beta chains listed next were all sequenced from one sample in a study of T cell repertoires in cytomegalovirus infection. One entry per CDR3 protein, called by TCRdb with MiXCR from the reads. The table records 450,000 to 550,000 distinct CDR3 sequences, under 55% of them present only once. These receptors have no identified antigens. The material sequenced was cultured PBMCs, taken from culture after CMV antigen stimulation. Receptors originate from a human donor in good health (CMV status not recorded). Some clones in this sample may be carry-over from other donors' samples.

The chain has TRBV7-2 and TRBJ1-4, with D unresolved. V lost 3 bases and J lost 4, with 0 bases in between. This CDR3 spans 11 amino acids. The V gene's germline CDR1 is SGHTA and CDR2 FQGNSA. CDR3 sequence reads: CASSFNEKLFF. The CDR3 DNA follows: TGTGCCAGCAGCTTTAATGAAAAACTGTTTTTT.

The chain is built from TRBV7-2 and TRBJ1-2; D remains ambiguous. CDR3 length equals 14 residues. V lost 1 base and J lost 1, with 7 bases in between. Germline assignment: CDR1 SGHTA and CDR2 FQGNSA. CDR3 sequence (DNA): TGTGCCAGCAGCTTAGACCCCAGTAACTATGGCTACACCTTC. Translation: CASSLDPSNYGYTF.

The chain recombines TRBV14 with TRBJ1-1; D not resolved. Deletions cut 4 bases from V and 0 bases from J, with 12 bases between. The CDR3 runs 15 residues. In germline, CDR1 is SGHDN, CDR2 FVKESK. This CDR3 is CASSRWTEMNTEAFF. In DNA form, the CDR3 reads TGTGCCAGCAGCCGCTGGACGGAGATGAACACTGAAGCTTTCTTT. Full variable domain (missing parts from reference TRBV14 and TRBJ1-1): EAGVTQFPSHSVIEKGQTVTLRCDPISGHDNLYWYRRVMGKEIKFLLHFVKESKQDESGMPNNRFLAERTGGTYSTLKVQPAELEDSGVYFCASSRWTEMNTEAFFGQGTRLTVV.

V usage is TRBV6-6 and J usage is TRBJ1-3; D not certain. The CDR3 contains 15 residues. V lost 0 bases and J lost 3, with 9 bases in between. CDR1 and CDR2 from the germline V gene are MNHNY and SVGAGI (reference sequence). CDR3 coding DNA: TGTGCCAGCAGTTACTCGACGGCGAGTGGAAACACCATATATTTT. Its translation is CASSYSTASGNTIYF.

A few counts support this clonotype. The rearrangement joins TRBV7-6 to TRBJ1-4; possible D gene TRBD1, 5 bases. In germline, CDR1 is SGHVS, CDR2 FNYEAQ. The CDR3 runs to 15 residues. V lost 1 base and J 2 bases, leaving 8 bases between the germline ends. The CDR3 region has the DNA TGTGCCAGCAGCTTAGGGGCAGGGACTAATGAAAAACTGTTTTTT. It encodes CASSLGAGTNEKLFF. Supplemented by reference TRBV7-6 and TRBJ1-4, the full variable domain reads GAGVSQSPRYKVTKRGQDVALRCDPISGHVSLYWYRQALGQGPEFLTYFNYEAQQDKSGLPNDRFSAERPEGSISTLTIQRTEQRDSAMYRCASSLGAGTNEKLFFGSGTQLSVL.

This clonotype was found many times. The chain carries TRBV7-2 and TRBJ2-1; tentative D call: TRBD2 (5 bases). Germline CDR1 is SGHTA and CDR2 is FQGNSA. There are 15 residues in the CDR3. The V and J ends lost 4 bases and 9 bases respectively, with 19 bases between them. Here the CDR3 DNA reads TGTGCCAGCAGCTCAGACTTGGACTCCTTCGGTGAGCAGTTCTTC. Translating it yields CASSSDLDSFGEQFF.

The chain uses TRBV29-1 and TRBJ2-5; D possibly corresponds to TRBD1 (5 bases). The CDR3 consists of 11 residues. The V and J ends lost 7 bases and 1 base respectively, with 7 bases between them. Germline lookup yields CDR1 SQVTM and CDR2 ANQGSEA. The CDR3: CSGGSQETQYF. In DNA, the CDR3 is TGCAGCGGGGGCAGCCAAGAGACCCAGTACTTC.

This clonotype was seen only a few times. The CDR3 DNA is TGTGCCAGCAACCGACAGGGGGTCAATAATTCACCCCTCCACTTT. As protein: CASNRQGVNNSPLHF. The chain employs TRBV7-2 and TRBJ1-6; the match to TRBD1 covers 9 bases. V was clipped by 7 bases and J by 5 bases; unmatched bases: 6. The CDR3 is made up of 15 amino acids. Looked up from germline, CDR1 is SGHTA and CDR2 is FQGNSA. Full variable domain (remainder filled in from reference TRBV7-2 and TRBJ1-6): GAGVSQSPSNKVTEKGKDVELRCDPISGHTALYWYRQSLGQGLEFLIYFQGNSAPDKSGLPSDRFSAERTGGSVSTLTIQRTQQEDSAVYLCASNRQGVNNSPLHFGNGTRLTVT.

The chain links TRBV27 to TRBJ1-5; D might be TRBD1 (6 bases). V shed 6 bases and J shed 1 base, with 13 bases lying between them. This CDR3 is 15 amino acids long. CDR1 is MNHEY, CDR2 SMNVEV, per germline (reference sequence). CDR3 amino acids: CASRDPGASNQPQHF. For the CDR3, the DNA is TGTGCCAGCAGGGATCCGGGGGCGAGCAATCAGCCCCAGCATTTT.

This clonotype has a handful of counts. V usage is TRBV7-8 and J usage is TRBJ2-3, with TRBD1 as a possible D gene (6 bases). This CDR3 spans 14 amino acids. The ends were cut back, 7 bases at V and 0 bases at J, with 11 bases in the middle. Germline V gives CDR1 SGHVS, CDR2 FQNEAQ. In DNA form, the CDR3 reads TGTGCCAGCAAAACAGGGAGTAGCACAGATACGCAGTATTTT. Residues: CASKTGSSTDTQYF. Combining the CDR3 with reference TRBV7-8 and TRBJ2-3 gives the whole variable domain GAGVSQSPRYKVAKRGQDVALRCDPISGHVSLFWYQQALGQGPEFLTYFQNEAQLDKSGLPSDRFFAERPEGSVSTLKIQRTQQEDSAVYLCASKTGSSTDTQYFGPGTRLTVL.

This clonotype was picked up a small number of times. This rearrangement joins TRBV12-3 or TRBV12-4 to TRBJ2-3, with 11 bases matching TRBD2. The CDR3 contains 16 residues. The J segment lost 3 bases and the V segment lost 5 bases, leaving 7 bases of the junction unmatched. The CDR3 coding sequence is TGTGCCAGCAGTGCTACTAGCGGGAGTGGGACAGATACGCAGTATTTT. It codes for CASSATSGSGTDTQYF.

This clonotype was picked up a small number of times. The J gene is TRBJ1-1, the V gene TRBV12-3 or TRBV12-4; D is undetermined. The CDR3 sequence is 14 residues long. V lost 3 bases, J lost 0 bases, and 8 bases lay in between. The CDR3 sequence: CASSFWGVNTEAFF. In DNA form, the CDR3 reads TGTGCCAGCAGTTTCTGGGGAGTGAACACTGAAGCTTTCTTT.

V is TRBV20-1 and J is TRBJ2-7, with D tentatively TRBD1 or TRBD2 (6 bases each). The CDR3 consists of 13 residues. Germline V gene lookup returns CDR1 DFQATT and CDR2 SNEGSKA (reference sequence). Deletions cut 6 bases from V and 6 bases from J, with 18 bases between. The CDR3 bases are TGCAGTGCCGGGGGCAGATCCTTAGCCGAGCAGTACTTC. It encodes CSAGGRSLAEQYF.

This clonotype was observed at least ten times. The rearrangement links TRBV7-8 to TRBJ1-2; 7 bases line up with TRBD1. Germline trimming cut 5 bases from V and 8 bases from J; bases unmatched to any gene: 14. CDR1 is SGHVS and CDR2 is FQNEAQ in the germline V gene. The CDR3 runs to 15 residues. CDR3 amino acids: CASSPAGTVALGYTF. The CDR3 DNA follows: TGTGCCAGCAGCCCCGCCGGGACAGTCGCATTGGGCTACACCTTC.

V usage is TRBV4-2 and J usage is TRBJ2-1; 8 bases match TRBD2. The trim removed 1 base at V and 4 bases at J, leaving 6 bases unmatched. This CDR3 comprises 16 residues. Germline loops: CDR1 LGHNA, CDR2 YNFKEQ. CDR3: CASSQGPSGPYNEQFF. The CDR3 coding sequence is TGTGCCAGCAGCCAAGGGCCTAGCGGGCCTTACAATGAGCAGTTCTTC.

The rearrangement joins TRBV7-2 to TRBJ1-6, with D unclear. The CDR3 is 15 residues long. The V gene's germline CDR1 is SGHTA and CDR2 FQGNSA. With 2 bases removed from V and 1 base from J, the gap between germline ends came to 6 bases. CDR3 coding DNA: TGTGCCAGCAGCTTATACTATTCCTATAATTCACCCCTCCACTTT. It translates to CASSLYYSYNSPLHF.

The DNA of the CDR3 is TGTGCCAGCAGCACCGACCCGGGCCTGCCACGACGGGTCGAGCAGTACTTC. This sequence encodes CASSTDPGLPRRVEQYF. The V gene is TRBV2, the J gene TRBJ2-7; D unresolved. Germline V lookup: CDR1 SNHLY, CDR2 FYNNEI. The CDR3 loop spans 17 amino acids. V lost 6 bases, J lost 6 bases, and 27 bases lay in between.

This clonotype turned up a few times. The CDR3 sequence is CASSSNINTEAFF. The DNA for the CDR3 is TGTGCCAGCAGTTCCAACATCAACACTGAAGCTTTCTTT. The chain has TRBV12-3 or TRBV12-4 and TRBJ1-1; no firm D call. This CDR3 has 13 residues. V was shortened by 4 bases and J by 2 bases, with 8 bases between the two germline ends.

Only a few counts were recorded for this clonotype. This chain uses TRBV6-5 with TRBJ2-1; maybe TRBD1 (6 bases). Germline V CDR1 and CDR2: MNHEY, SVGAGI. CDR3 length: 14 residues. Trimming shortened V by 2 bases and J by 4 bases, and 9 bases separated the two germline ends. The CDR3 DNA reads TGTGCCAGCAGTTACGGAGGACAGTACAATGAGCAGTTCTTC. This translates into CASSYGGQYNEQFF.

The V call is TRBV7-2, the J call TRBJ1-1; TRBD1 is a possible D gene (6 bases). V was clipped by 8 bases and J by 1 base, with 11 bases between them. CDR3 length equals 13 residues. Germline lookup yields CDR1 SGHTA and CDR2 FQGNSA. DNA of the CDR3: TGTGCCAGCTTAGGACAGTGGAACACTGAAGCTTTCTTT. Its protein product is CASLGQWNTEAFF.

The CDR3 is CSARGRDFYNSPLHF. CDR3 DNA: TGCAGTGCTAGAGGCCGGGACTTCTATAATTCACCCCTCCACTTT. The V call is TRBV20-1, the J call TRBJ1-6; the D gene is possibly TRBD1 (5 bases). Germline lookup yields CDR1 DFQATT and CDR2 SNEGSKA (reference sequence). Trimming cost V 1 base and J 3 bases, with 10 bases left between them. This CDR3 spans 15 amino acids.

The DNA of the CDR3 is TGTGCCAGTAGTATGGACAGGGATCAGCCCCAGCATTTT. This encodes CASSMDRDQPQHF. The genes are TRBV19 and TRBJ1-5, with 8 bases that match TRBD1. The CDR3 runs to 13 residues. J gave up 5 bases and V 3 bases, and 0 bases lay outside the gene matches. Germline-derived CDR1 and CDR2 are LNHDA and SQIVND (reference sequence).

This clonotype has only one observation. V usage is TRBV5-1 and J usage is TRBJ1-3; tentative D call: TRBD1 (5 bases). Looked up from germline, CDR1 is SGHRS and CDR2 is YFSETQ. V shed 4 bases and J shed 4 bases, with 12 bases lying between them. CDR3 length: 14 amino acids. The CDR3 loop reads CASSILGPGNTIYF. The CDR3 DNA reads TGCGCCAGCAGCATCCTGGGGCCGGGAAACACCATATATTTT.

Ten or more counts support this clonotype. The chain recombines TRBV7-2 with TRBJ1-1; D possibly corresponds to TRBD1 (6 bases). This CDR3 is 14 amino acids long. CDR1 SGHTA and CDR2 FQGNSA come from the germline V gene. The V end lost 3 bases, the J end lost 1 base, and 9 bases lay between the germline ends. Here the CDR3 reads CASSFARGNTEAFF. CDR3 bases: TGTGCCAGCAGCTTTGCCAGGGGGAACACTGAAGCTTTCTTT.

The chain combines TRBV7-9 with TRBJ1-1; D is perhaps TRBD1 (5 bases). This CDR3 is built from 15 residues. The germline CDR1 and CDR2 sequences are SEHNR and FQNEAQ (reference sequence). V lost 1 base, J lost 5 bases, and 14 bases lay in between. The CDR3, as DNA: TGTGCCAGCAGCTTAGAGGGCAGGGAAGTTACTGAAGCTTTCTTT. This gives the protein CASSLEGREVTEAFF.